Listed below are T cell receptor beta chains from one sample, sequenced in a study of CD8 T cells in ankylosing spondylitis. TCRdb redid the calling of the 5' RACE reads with MiXCR, one entry per CDR3 protein. This table holds 350,000 to 550,000 distinct CDR3 sequences, 25% to 30% found once. The sample taken for sequencing was blood, either unsorted or a sorted T cell fraction (not recorded which). Receptors originate from a male donor with ankylosing spondylitis. Both conserved end residues are part of each CDR3. D genes are given only for firm matches. The listing skips clone size in some rows; elsewhere it reads once, few, many or a size class.

J: TRBJ1-2; D: TRBD1; V: TRBV12-3/TRBV12-4; size: NA; DNA: TGTGCCAGCAGTTTATCTGCAGGGGGCGAATCCACCTTC; CDR3: CASSLSAGGESTF
J: TRBJ2-1; D: TRBD2; V: TRBV7-2; size: few; DNA: TGTGCCAGCAGTACAAAGACTAGCGGGTACAATGAGCAGTTCTTC; CDR3: CASSTKTSGYNEQFF
J: TRBJ2-1; D: TRBD2; V: TRBV5-6; size: few; DNA: TGTGCCAGCAGCTTGGGACTAGCGCCGGACCGGGAGCAGTTCTTC; CDR3: CASSLGLAPDREQFF
J: TRBJ1-4; D: NA; V: TRBV5-1; size: few; DNA: TGCGCCAGCAGCTTGGCCCGGTCAACTAATGAAAAACTGTTTTTT; CDR3: CASSLARSTNEKLFF
J: TRBJ1-5; D: NA; V: TRBV7-9; size: few; DNA: TGTGCCAGCAGCTACAGCAATAGCAATCAGCCCCAGCATTTT; CDR3: CASSYSNSNQPQHF
J: TRBJ2-7; D: NA; V: TRBV5-1; size: few; DNA: TGCGCCAGCAGCTTATTAAGAGGTCGAAGCTCCTACGAGCAGTACTTC; CDR3: CASSLLRGRSSYEQYF
J: TRBJ2-5; D: NA; V: TRBV25-1; size: NA; DNA: TGTGCCAGCAGTGAATATAGGACGGGGGAAGAGACCCAGTACTTC; CDR3: CASSEYRTGEETQYF
J: TRBJ2-3; D: TRBD1; V: TRBV6-1; size: NA; DNA: TGTGCCAGCAGCCCGGCCCGGACAGGGAGGTACACAGATACGCAGTATTTT; CDR3: CASSPARTGRYTDTQYF
J: TRBJ2-5; D: NA; V: TRBV5-1; size: NA; DNA: TGCGCCAGCAGCTTGGCTTCCGGGCTATTGGAGACCCAGTACTTC; CDR3: CASSLASGLLETQYF
J: TRBJ2-1; D: TRBD2; V: TRBV11-3; size: NA; DNA: TGTGCCAGCAGCTTAGAGGCTAGCGGGAATGAGCAGTTCTTC; CDR3: CASSLEASGNEQFF
J: TRBJ1-1; D: NA; V: TRBV6-5; size: NA; DNA: TGTGCCAGCAGTTACTCCTGGACAGAACCCTTCACCACTGAAGCTTTCTTT; CDR3: CASSYSWTEPFTTEAFF
J: TRBJ1-4; D: TRBD1; V: TRBV5-1; size: NA; DNA: TGCGCCAGCAGCCTACAGGGGGCGGATGAAAAACTGTTTTTT; CDR3: CASSLQGADEKLFF
J: TRBJ1-1; D: TRBD1; V: TRBV5-1; size: few; DNA: TGCGCCAGCAGCTGGGGGACAGAGAACACTGAAGCTTTCTTT; CDR3: CASSWGTENTEAFF
J: TRBJ1-3; D: NA; V: TRBV7-6; size: NA; DNA: TGTGCCAGCAGCTTAGGGACGGTAAACTCTGGAAACACCATATATTTT; CDR3: CASSLGTVNSGNTIYF
J: TRBJ2-2; D: NA; V: TRBV3-1; size: NA; DNA: TGTGCCAGCAGAGATTGGGGAACCGGGGAGCTGTTTTTT; CDR3: CASRDWGTGELFF
J: TRBJ2-3; D: TRBD2; V: TRBV20-1; size: few; DNA: TGCAGTGCTCTAGCGGCCGGCGATACGCAGTATTTT; CDR3: CSALAAGDTQYF
J: TRBJ2-4; D: NA; V: TRBV20-1; size: NA; DNA: TGCAGTGCTAGAGGTTTGGGGGAACAAGCCAAAAACATTCAGTACTTC; CDR3: CSARGLGEQAKNIQYF
J: TRBJ2-5; D: NA; V: TRBV3-1; size: few; DNA: TGTGCCAGCAGCCAACAATCAGGCCAAGAGACCCAGTACTTC; CDR3: CASSQQSGQETQYF
J: TRBJ2-1; D: NA; V: TRBV10-3; size: few; DNA: TGTGCCATCAGTGAAGATTTAACGGAGATGGCGGAAGCCGCTCGTAATGAGCAGTTCTTC; CDR3: CAISEDLTEMAEAARNEQFF
J: TRBJ2-1; D: TRBD2; V: TRBV20-1; size: few; DNA: TGCAGTGCTCCTAGCGGTGTAGGCTCCTACAATGAGCAGTTCTTC; CDR3: CSAPSGVGSYNEQFF
J: TRBJ2-1; D: TRBD2; V: TRBV7-2; size: NA; DNA: TGTGCCAGCGGGGTGGGGGGGAGCTCCTACAATGAGCAGTTCTTC; CDR3: CASGVGGSSYNEQFF
J: TRBJ1-2; D: NA; V: TRBV5-1; size: NA; DNA: TGCGCCAGCAGCCAGGACAGTATATATGGCTACACCTTC; CDR3: CASSQDSIYGYTF
J: TRBJ1-2; D: NA; V: TRBV12-3/TRBV12-4; size: NA; DNA: TGTGCCAGCAGGCCTCCCTCCGGGCCTACCAGCGTCTACACCTTC; CDR3: CASRPPSGPTSVYTF
J: TRBJ2-3; D: NA; V: TRBV11-2; size: NA; DNA: TGTGCCAGCAGCTTAAAAGCGACTAGCACAGATACGCAGTATTTT; CDR3: CASSLKATSTDTQYF
J: TRBJ2-1; D: TRBD1; V: TRBV5-6; size: few; DNA: TGTGCCAGCACTAAAAACTTGGGACAGGGGGCTTGGGAGCAGTTCTTC; CDR3: CASTKNLGQGAWEQFF
J: TRBJ1-5; D: NA; V: TRBV5-1; size: few; DNA: TGCGCCAGCAGCTTGGAGGGGGGAGCTCAGCCCCAGCATTTT; CDR3: CASSLEGGAQPQHF
J: TRBJ2-3; D: TRBD2; V: TRBV11-1; size: few; DNA: TGTGCCAGCAGCTCCCAGGGTACTAGCGGCCTCAGCACAGATACGCAGTATTTT; CDR3: CASSSQGTSGLSTDTQYF
J: TRBJ2-3; D: TRBD2; V: TRBV12-3/TRBV12-4; size: few; DNA: TGTGCCAGCAGAAGCGGGAGGGCGCTCACAGATACGCAGTATTTT; CDR3: CASRSGRALTDTQYF
J: TRBJ2-1; D: NA; V: TRBV24-1; size: NA; DNA: TGTGCCACCAGTGATTTTGTAAACTACAATGAGCAGTTCTTC; CDR3: CATSDFVNYNEQFF
J: TRBJ1-4; D: TRBD1; V: TRBV12-3/TRBV12-4; size: NA; DNA: TGTGCCAGCAGTTTAGCCCCGGGACAGGGTTCGACTAATGAAAAACTGTTTTTT; CDR3: CASSLAPGQGSTNEKLFF
J: TRBJ2-1; D: NA; V: TRBV9; size: NA; DNA: TGTGCCAGCGGCGGGATTAGCTCCTACAATGAGCAGTTCTTC; CDR3: CASGGISSYNEQFF
J: TRBJ2-4; D: NA; V: TRBV9; size: NA; DNA: TGTGCCAGCAGCCCTCGGCAGATAGCCAAAAACATTCAGTACTTC; CDR3: CASSPRQIAKNIQYF
J: TRBJ2-1; D: TRBD2; V: TRBV12-3/TRBV12-4; size: few; DNA: TGTGCCAGCAGTTGGTCTAGCGGGAGCTCCTACAATGAGCAGTTCTTC; CDR3: CASSWSSGSSYNEQFF
J: TRBJ1-1; D: NA; V: TRBV7-8; size: NA; DNA: TGTGCCAGCAGCTTAGCGTTACGGGGGACGGGCACTGAAGCTTTCTTT; CDR3: CASSLALRGTGTEAFF
J: TRBJ2-5; D: NA; V: TRBV5-1; size: few; DNA: TGCGCCAGCAGCTTGGGCAACAGCCGCCAAGAGACCCAGTACTTC; CDR3: CASSLGNSRQETQYF
J: TRBJ2-3; D: NA; V: TRBV11-2; size: NA; DNA: TGTGCCAGCAGCTCGAGGACAGATAGCACAGATACGCAGTATTTT; CDR3: CASSSRTDSTDTQYF
J: TRBJ1-1; D: NA; V: TRBV25-1; size: NA; DNA: TGTGCCAGCAGTGATTACAGGCGGAACACTGAAGCTTTCTTT; CDR3: CASSDYRRNTEAFF
J: TRBJ1-1; D: TRBD1; V: TRBV7-2; size: NA; DNA: TGTGCCAGCAGCTTAGCAGGGGGCTACACTGAAGCTTTCTTT; CDR3: CASSLAGGYTEAFF
J: TRBJ1-3; D: NA; V: TRBV20-1; size: NA; DNA: TGCAGTGCTAGAGATCAAGGAGCTGGAAACACCATATATTTT; CDR3: CSARDQGAGNTIYF
J: TRBJ1-5; D: NA; V: TRBV30; size: NA; DNA: TGTGCCTGGAACAGGAATAGCAATCAGCCCCAGCATTTT; CDR3: CAWNRNSNQPQHF
J: TRBJ1-5; D: NA; V: TRBV7-2; size: few; DNA: TGTGCCAGCAGCTTGACTTTTGGCAATCAGCCCCAGCATTTT; CDR3: CASSLTFGNQPQHF
J: TRBJ1-2; D: NA; V: TRBV3-1; size: few; DNA: TGTGCCAGCAGCCAAGACTGGGGGATCAACTATGGCTACACCTTC; CDR3: CASSQDWGINYGYTF
J: TRBJ2-3; D: NA; V: TRBV25-1; size: NA; DNA: TGTGCCAGCACCAGAAGCCCGGATACGCAGTATTTT; CDR3: CASTRSPDTQYF
J: TRBJ2-3; D: TRBD2; V: TRBV4-1; size: few; DNA: TGCGCCAGCAGCCATCGGACTAGCGGGATCAATTCGCAGTATTTT; CDR3: CASSHRTSGINSQYF
J: TRBJ1-1; D: NA; V: TRBV19; size: NA; DNA: TGTGCCAGTAGTCCTCAGTCGACCGATACGAACACTGAAGCTTTCTTT; CDR3: CASSPQSTDTNTEAFF
J: TRBJ2-1; D: NA; V: TRBV20-1; size: few; DNA: TGCAGTGCTATGTCTGAGTACGACAATGAGCAGTTCTTC; CDR3: CSAMSEYDNEQFF
J: TRBJ2-3; D: NA; V: TRBV2; size: NA; DNA: TGTGCCAGCAGTAGGCAGCGGGGCACAGATACGCAGTATTTT; CDR3: CASSRQRGTDTQYF
J: TRBJ2-7; D: NA; V: TRBV20-1; size: NA; DNA: TGCAGTGCTAACCCGGGCCCCATAGCGTCCGAGCAGTACTTC; CDR3: CSANPGPIASEQYF
J: TRBJ2-1; D: TRBD2; V: TRBV20-1; size: NA; DNA: TGCAGTGCAACCCGGACTAGCGTTTACAATGAGCAGTTCTTC; CDR3: CSATRTSVYNEQFF
J: TRBJ1-1; D: NA; V: TRBV29-1; size: few; DNA: TGCAGCGTTGAAAGGGGCAGGGGCGCTGAAGCTTTCTTT; CDR3: CSVERGRGAEAFF
J: TRBJ2-6; D: NA; V: TRBV3-1; size: few; DNA: TGTGCCAGCAGCCAACCGGATAGGGCCAACGTCCTGACTTTC; CDR3: CASSQPDRANVLTF
J: TRBJ2-7; D: TRBD2; V: TRBV7-2; size: NA; DNA: TGTGCCAGCAGCTTAGTTTCTAGCGGAGCCTACGAGCAGTACTTC; CDR3: CASSLVSSGAYEQYF
J: TRBJ2-1; D: TRBD2; V: TRBV5-6; size: NA; DNA: TGTGCCAGCAGCACCGAACTAGCGGGAGAGCACAATGAGCAGTTCTTC; CDR3: CASSTELAGEHNEQFF
J: TRBJ2-2; D: TRBD2; V: TRBV12-3/TRBV12-4; size: NA; DNA: TGTGCCAGCAGTGAGCTAGCGGGAGGCATCGGGGAGCTGTTTTTT; CDR3: CASSELAGGIGELFF
J: TRBJ1-1; D: NA; V: TRBV7-6; size: few; DNA: TGTGCCAGCAGCTTACGACAGGAGGTTGAAGCTTTCTTT; CDR3: CASSLRQEVEAFF
J: TRBJ1-2; D: NA; V: TRBV5-5; size: NA; DNA: TGTGCCAGCAGCTTATCATTTTCTGGCTACACCTTC; CDR3: CASSLSFSGYTF
J: TRBJ2-7; D: NA; V: TRBV7-9; size: few; DNA: TGTGCCAGCAGCGGCCGGGACTTGGAGCAGTACTTC; CDR3: CASSGRDLEQYF
J: TRBJ2-3; D: TRBD1; V: TRBV5-1; size: NA; DNA: TGCGCCAGCAGCCCTGGACAGGCGGGTACGCAGTATTTT; CDR3: CASSPGQAGTQYF
J: TRBJ2-1; D: TRBD2; V: TRBV20-1; size: few; DNA: TGCAGTGCTAGGGAAGCGGGAGTTCATGAGCAGTTCTTC; CDR3: CSAREAGVHEQFF
J: TRBJ2-4; D: TRBD1; V: TRBV7-2; size: NA; DNA: TGTGCCAGCAGCTTGGGGACAGGGAACAGCAAAAACATTCAGTACTTC; CDR3: CASSLGTGNSKNIQYF